The T cell receptor (beta chain) described here comes from a study of pediatric ulcerative colitis. The study's findings and limits: Ulcerative colitis patients shared more blood-rectal clones than controls.

A word on this clone: As yet, its antigen is unknown.

The rectum was sampled with one to two pinch biopsies at colonoscopy. The CDR3 length is 15 residues. In germline, CDR1 is SEHNR, CDR2 FQNEAQ (reference sequence). V lost 5 bases and J 3 bases, leaving 16 bases between the germline ends. Assay used: immunoSEQ multiplex PCR; TCRdb lists only in-frame clones, some missing. The sample carries tens of thousands of clones, about 71% recorded once. The chain carries TRBV7-9 and TRBJ1-1; tentative D call: TRBD1 (6 bases). The sequencing sample was made of gut tissue. The receptor's source is a boy aged 5-17 years with severe ulcerative colitis. CDR3 bases: TGTGCCAGCAGCGCCTCGACAGGTCTCTACACTGAAGCTTTCTTT. It codes for CASSASTGLYTEAFF.